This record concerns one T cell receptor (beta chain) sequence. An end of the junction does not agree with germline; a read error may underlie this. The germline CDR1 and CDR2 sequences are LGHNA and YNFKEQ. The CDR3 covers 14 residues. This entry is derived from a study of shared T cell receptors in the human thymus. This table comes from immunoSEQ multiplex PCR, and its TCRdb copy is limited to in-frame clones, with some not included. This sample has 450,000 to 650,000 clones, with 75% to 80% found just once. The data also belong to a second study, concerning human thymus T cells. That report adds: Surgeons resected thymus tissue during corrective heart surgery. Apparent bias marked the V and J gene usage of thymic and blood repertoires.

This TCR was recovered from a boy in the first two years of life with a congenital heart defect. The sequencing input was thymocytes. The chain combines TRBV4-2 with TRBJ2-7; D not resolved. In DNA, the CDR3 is TGTGCCAGCAGCCAAGAATACGCGATCGCCGAGCGGTACTTC. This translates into CASSQEYAIAERYF.